This T cell receptor beta chain was observed in a study of CD8 T cells in Susac syndrome. For the study at large: More than 5 sequenced Susac syndrome patients had clinically active disease, while under ten were in remission. Treatment status at blood draw for the Susac syndrome patients was therapy-naive, corticosteroids, or intravenous immunoglobulin alone. Study-wide points: CD4+ repertoires of Susac syndrome patients lacked detectable clonal expansion.

CDR3 length: 14 amino acids. The V and J ends lost 7 bases and 7 bases, in that order; junction bases with no gene match: 8. Germline values: CDR1 MNHEY, CDR2 SVGAGI. Concerning this clonotype: As yet, its antigen is unknown.

When the RNA was reverse transcribed, random hexamers were used with an input of roughly 0.45 to 1 ug. TCR beta CDR3 was amplified by immunoSEQ covering 54 Vbeta and 13 Jbeta. TCRdb reprocessed the immunoSEQ multiplex PCR reads with MiXCR, giving one entry per CDR3 protein. The table has about 94,000 distinct CDR3 sequences, 85% to 95% seen once. The chain couples TRBV6-5 to TRBJ1-4, with TRBD1 identical over 8 bases. The sample comprised CD4+ T cells from PBMCs. This TCR came from a human donor with Susac syndrome. In nucleotides, the CDR3 is TGTGCCAGCACTCGGCAGGGGGCAGGTGAAAAACTGTTTTTT. It is translated as CASTRQGAGEKLFF.